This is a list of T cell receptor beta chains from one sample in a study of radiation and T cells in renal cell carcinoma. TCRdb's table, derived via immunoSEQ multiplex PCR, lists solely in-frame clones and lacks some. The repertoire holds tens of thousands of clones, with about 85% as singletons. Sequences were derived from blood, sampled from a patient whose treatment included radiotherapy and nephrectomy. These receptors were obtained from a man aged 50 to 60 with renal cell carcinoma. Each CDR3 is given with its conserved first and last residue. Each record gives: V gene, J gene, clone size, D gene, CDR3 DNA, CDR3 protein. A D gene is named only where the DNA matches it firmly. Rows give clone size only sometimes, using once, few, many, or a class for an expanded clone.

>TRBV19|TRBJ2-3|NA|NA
TGTGCCAGTAGCGGTCAGACAGGCAGCACAGATACGCAGTATTTT
CASSGQTGSTDTQYF
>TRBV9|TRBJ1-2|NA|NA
TGTGCCAGCAGCGCGCAGGGGTCGTACTATGGCTACACCTTC
CASSAQGSYYGYTF
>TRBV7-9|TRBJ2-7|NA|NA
TGTGCCAGCAGCTTAGTGGGTTACGAGCAGTACTTC
CASSLVGYEQYF
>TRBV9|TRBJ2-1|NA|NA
TGTGCCAGCAATTCGTATGCTAACTCCTACAATGAGCAGTTCTTC
CASNSYANSYNEQFF
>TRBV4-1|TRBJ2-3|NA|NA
TGCGCCAGCAGCCAATTCGGGCGGACTACCACAGATACGCAGTATTTT
CASSQFGRTTTDTQYF
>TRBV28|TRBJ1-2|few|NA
TGTGCCAGCAGTTTCCCCAGGGATCTTGGCTACACCTTC
CASSFPRDLGYTF
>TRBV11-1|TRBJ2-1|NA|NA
TGTGCCAGCAGCTTAGACCAGGGTTTAGGCAATGAGCAGTTCTTC
CASSLDQGLGNEQFF
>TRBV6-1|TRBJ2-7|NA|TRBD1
TGTGCCAGCAGTGAATATCAGGGGGCGATCTACGAGCAGTACTTC
CASSEYQGAIYEQYF
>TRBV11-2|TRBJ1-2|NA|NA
TGTGCCAGCAGCTTTACAGACAACTATGGCTACACCTTC
CASSFTDNYGYTF
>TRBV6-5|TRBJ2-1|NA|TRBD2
TGTGCCAGCAGACTAGCGGGAGTCAGTTACAATGAGCAGTTCTTC
CASRLAGVSYNEQFF
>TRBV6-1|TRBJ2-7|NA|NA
TGTGCCAGCAGTGGAGGCCGTCCCCTCGAGCAGTACTTC
CASSGGRPLEQYF
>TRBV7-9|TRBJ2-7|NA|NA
TGTGCCAGCAGCCCCGCCGGGACCTACGAGCAGTACTTC
CASSPAGTYEQYF
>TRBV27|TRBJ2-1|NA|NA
TGTGCCAGCAGTTTATGGGACCCCACTTGGGGTGAGCAGTTCTTC
CASSLWDPTWGEQFF
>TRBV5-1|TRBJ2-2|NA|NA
TGCGCCAGCGGCCTAAACCCACAAGCGAACACCGGGGAGCTGTTTTTT
CASGLNPQANTGELFF
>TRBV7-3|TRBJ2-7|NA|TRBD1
TGTGCCAGCAGCCCCCAACCCGGGACAGACACCTACGAGCAGTACTTC
CASSPQPGTDTYEQYF
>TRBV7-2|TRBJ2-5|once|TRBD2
TGTGCCAGCAGCTTAGATAGCGGGGGGTTGGGAGAGACCCAGTACTTC
CASSLDSGGLGETQYF
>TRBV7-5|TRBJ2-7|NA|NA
TGTGCCAGAAGCTTTTCAGCATACGAGCAGTACTTC
CARSFSAYEQYF
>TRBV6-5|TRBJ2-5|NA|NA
TGTGCCAGCAAAGGGTTCAATCAAGAGACCCAGTACTTC
CASKGFNQETQYF
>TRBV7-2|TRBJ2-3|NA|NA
TGTGCCAGCAGCTTAAGGCCACGTTCTAGCACAGATACGCAGTATTTT
CASSLRPRSSTDTQYF
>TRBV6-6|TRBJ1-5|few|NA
TGTGCCAGCAGTTCGCAGGACAGTAGCAATCAGCCCCAGCATTTT
CASSSQDSSNQPQHF
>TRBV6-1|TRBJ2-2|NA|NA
TGTGCCAGCAGTGAAGCTGGGGGTGCGGGGGAGCTGTTTTTT
CASSEAGGAGELFF
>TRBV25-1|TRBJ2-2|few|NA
TGTGCCAGCAGTAATACAGGTCCGAAGAACACCGGGGAGCTGTTTTTT
CASSNTGPKNTGELFF
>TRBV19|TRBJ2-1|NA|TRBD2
TGTGCCAGTATCCGGACTAGCGGCATTTACAATGAGCAGTTCTTC
CASIRTSGIYNEQFF
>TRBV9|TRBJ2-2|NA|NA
TGTGCCAGCAGCGTATCCGGGTGGAACAGGGTGATCGACACCGGGGAGCTGTTTTTT
CASSVSGWNRVIDTGELFF
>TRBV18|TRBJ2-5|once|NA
TGTGCCAGCTCACGGTTTGGACTACAAGAGACCCAGTACTTC
CASSRFGLQETQYF
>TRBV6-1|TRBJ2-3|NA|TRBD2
TGTGCCAGCAGTGAAGCGGCGGGAGACACAGATACGCAGTATTTT
CASSEAAGDTDTQYF
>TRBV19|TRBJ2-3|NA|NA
TGTGCCAGTAGTTCGGGGCGCACAGATACGCAGTATTTT
CASSSGRTDTQYF
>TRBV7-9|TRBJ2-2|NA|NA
TGTGCCAGCAGCTTAGGGACAGTGGAAGAGCTGTTTTTT
CASSLGTVEELFF
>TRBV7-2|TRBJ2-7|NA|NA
TGTGCCAGCAGCTCTCCGGGGCGGGAGCAGTACTTC
CASSSPGREQYF